This T cell receptor (beta chain) is from a study of blood T cell repertoires in COVID-19. Study-wide context: Researchers got acute and convalescent COVID-19 samples from the United States, Italy and Spain.

The data were produced by immunoSEQ multiplex PCR, yet TCRdb's version contains in-frame clones alone and is incomplete. The data show some 140,000 clones, approximately 83% seen once. Sequencing used peripheral blood. The sequence came from a woman between 55 and 75 years old with acute or convalescent COVID-19.

This CDR3 reads CASTWTGNTGELFF. In DNA, the CDR3 is TGTGCCAGTACTTGGACTGGAAACACCGGGGAGCTGTTTTTT. J is TRBJ2-2 and V is TRBV19; tentatively, D is TRBD2 (5 bases). The germline V gene encodes CDR1 LNHDA and CDR2 SQIVND (reference sequence). The length of the CDR3 is 14 residues. V was cut by 7 bases and J by 2 bases, with 11 bases left in between.